These T cell receptor beta chains were read from a single sample in a study of kidney transplant recipient with SARS-CoV-2 infection. TCRdb used MiXCR to reprocess the reads, holding one entry per CDR3 protein. The repertoire has roughly 230,000 distinct CDR3 sequences, under 35% of them found once; the top ten carry nearly 7.5%. This sample comprised a blood sample, obtained at baseline and on day 111 from a kidney transplant recipient. All receptors derive from a young adult male patient who had COVID-19 and was a kidney transplant recipient. These T cells may partly come from the graft donor. Both conserved end residues are part of each CDR3. The order of the fields is V gene, J gene, CDR3 protein.

>TRBV28|TRBJ1-5
CASIAQGSQPQHF
>TRBV12-3/TRBV12-4|TRBJ2-1
CASSLWRLAGGENEQFF
>TRBV7-9|TRBJ2-3
CASSLLGRVAGDTQYF
>TRBV5-8|TRBJ1-2
CASKTSHPRKTYGYTF
>TRBV7-2|TRBJ2-6
CASSLLGWGISGANVLTF
>TRBV11-2|TRBJ1-2
CASSTKGTSRKTYGYTF
>TRBV25-1|TRBJ1-2
CASSGTSELGKTYGYTF
>TRBV3-1|TRBJ2-2
CASSQPNPISGLTGELFF
>TRBV6-5|TRBJ2-3
CASSTTGGVGTDTQYF
>TRBV5-1|TRBJ2-2
CASSWWTGANLANTGELFF
>TRBV18|TRBJ1-5
CASSPGQGNQRQHF
>TRBV20-1|TRBJ2-1
CSARKSEDSYSYNEQFF
>TRBV27|TRBJ2-7
CASKGRDEQYF
>TRBV4-3|TRBJ1-2
CASSPVTGRRKTYGYTF
>TRBV9|TRBJ2-7
CASSVAPAAEQYF
>TRBV10-3|TRBJ1-1
CAISEGGRGTEAFF
>TRBV20-1|TRBJ1-1
CSALHLTGAFF
>TRBV18|TRBJ2-7
CASSPLPGALEQYF
>TRBV3-1|TRBJ2-5
CASSVKGPISFSETQYF
>TRBV6-5|TRBJ1-2
CASSISPSMRKTYGYTF
>TRBV27|TRBJ2-5
CASSPGAGKRERRTQYF
>TRBV10-3|TRBJ2-5
CAISEARAGQETQYF
>TRBV28|TRBJ2-2
CASRVGDPTGELFF
>TRBV12-3/TRBV12-4|TRBJ1-2
CASRRDGNYGYTF
>TRBV7-3|TRBJ2-4
CASSLTGAGGRKLGKNIQYF
>TRBV3-1|-
CASSQDRDRGLYGYTF
>TRBV20-1|TRBJ2-7
CSALASSHEQYF
>TRBV13|TRBJ2-4
CASSLGLAEPEKNIQYF
>TRBV6-5|TRBJ2-7
CANTWKGGGASYEQYF
>TRBV20-1|TRBJ2-7
CSARPLAGGSYEQYF
>TRBV4-3|TRBJ2-3
CASSQDLRGAFTDTQYF
>TRBV24-1|TRBJ1-2
CATSFRCSTRKTYGYTF
>TRBV19|TRBJ1-5
CASSHRTGKQPQHF
>TRBV12-5|TRBJ1-2
CASGCSVLQGKTYGYTF
>TRBV12-3/TRBV12-4|TRBJ1-2
CASSVYISFRKTYGYTF
>TRBV19|TRBJ2-1
CASSIDRPWDEQFF
>TRBV6-5|TRBJ1-2
CASSRGRGYGYTF
>TRBV9|TRBJ2-2
CANSAVDRGYDGELFF
>TRBV20-1|TRBJ2-3
CSAREVDTQYF
>TRBV30|TRBJ1-2
CAWGTKRYRKTYGYTF
>TRBV7-2|TRBJ1-1
CASSLWRANTEAFF
>TRBV6-1|TRBJ1-2
CASSEVNSLNYGYTF
>TRBV5-4|TRBJ2-3
CASSFRTSGSPKSTDTQYF
>TRBV9|TRBJ1-2
CASRTGYSRKAYGYTF
>TRBV12-3/TRBV12-4|TRBJ1-3
CASSRGTGDLSGNTIYF
>TRBV11-1|TRBJ1-2
CASSNPTKAGKTYGYTF
>TRBV27|TRBJ2-7
CASGGQGAYEQYF
>TRBV10-3|TRBJ2-2
CAISDYTGELFF
>TRBV4-1|TRBJ1-5
CASSQDGWNQPQHF
>TRBV5-1|TRBJ2-5
CASSFWLADIQETQYF
>TRBV20-1|TRBJ2-3
CSAPPPGPTDTQYF
>TRBV19|TRBJ1-2
CASSLGRAAYGYTF
>TRBV2|TRBJ1-6
CASSVVGIGNSPLHF
>TRBV9|TRBJ2-7
CASSVGLAGIYEQYF
>TRBV7-9|TRBJ1-1
CASSLAGGRTEAFF